The 14 T cell receptor beta chains below come from one sample, sequenced in a study of blood T cells in healthy people across ages. Through a sample-barcoded 5' primer and a J-beta primer mix, a second PCR was run for roughly 6 to 11 cycles. TCRdb reprocessed the 5' RACE reads via MiXCR and lists one record per CDR3 protein. The table shows about 1.5 million distinct CDR3 sequences, with approximately 42% occurring only once. Sequences were obtained from blood. The origin of the receptors is a young woman in good health.

The chain couples TRBV27 to TRBJ1-2; TRBD1 aligns across 10 bases. V lost 3 bases and J lost 6; bases outside the gene matches: 4. The CDR3 length is 14 residues. Germline CDR1 is MNHEY and CDR2 is SMNVEV (reference sequence). The CDR3 is CASSFLGQGHGYTF. As DNA, the CDR3 is TGTGCCAGCAGTTTCCTGGGACAGGGGCATGGCTACACCTTC.

This chain connects TRBV12-3 or TRBV12-4 to TRBJ2-1, with D unclear. V lost 3 bases, J lost 1 base, and 16 bases lay in between. This CDR3 has 17 residues. CDR3 nucleotide sequence: TGTGCCAGCAGTTTCCCCCGGGCCTACAATTCCTACAATGAGCAGTTCTTC. Its translation: CASSFPRAYNSYNEQFF.

This clonotype has a handful of counts. This rearrangement joins TRBV5-1 to TRBJ1-1, with D hard to call. This CDR3 has 12 amino acids. V was cut by 4 bases and J by 7 bases, with 11 bases left in between. From germline, CDR1 is SGHRS and CDR2 YFSETQ. CDR3 protein: CASSEPGHEAFF. Written as DNA, the CDR3 is TGCGCCAGCAGCGAACCGGGCCATGAAGCTTTCTTT.

The chain couples TRBV18 to TRBJ2-3; D possibly corresponds to TRBD2 (6 bases). V dropped 3 bases and J dropped 0 bases, with 10 bases sitting between them. The CDR3 extends over 15 amino acids. The germline V gene encodes CDR1 KGHSH and CDR2 LQKENI. The CDR3 here is CASSPLGRSTDTQYF. CDR3 in DNA: TGTGCCAGCTCACCGCTAGGGAGGAGCACAGATACGCAGTATTTT. The full variable domain, in which reference TRBV18 and TRBJ2-3 provide the parts outside the CDR3, is NAGVMQNPRHLVRRRGQEARLRCSPMKGHSHVYWYRQLPEEGLKFMVYLQKENIIDESGMPKERFSAEFPKEGPSILRIQQVVRGDSAAYFCASSPLGRSTDTQYFGPGTRLTVL.

This rearrangement joins TRBV20-1 to TRBJ2-5; either TRBD1 or TRBD2 may fit D (5 bases each). Trimming stripped 3 bases from V and 2 bases from J, with 13 bases between. Per the germline V gene, CDR1 is DFQATT and CDR2 is SNEGSKA (reference sequence). The CDR3 runs 14 residues. CDR3 residues: CSASRGQGQETQYF. CDR3 nucleotides: TGCAGTGCTAGCCGAGGGCAGGGTCAAGAGACCCAGTACTTC.

This clonotype showed up just a few times. The chain couples TRBV9 to TRBJ2-5; D call uncertain. The CDR3 has 11 residues. The V end lost 3 bases, the J end lost 13 bases, and 13 bases lay between the germline ends. CDR1 SGDLS and CDR2 YYNGEE come from the germline V gene. CDR3 bases: TGTGCCAGCAGCGCGGGCCTCGCCCTGTACTTC. Translation: CASSAGLALYF.

V and J are TRBV20-1 and TRBJ1-6, with a weak D call TRBD1 (6 bases). The CDR3 spans 15 residues. CDR1 DFQATT and CDR2 SNEGSKA come from the germline V gene (reference sequence). V was trimmed by 3 bases and J by 6 bases, leaving 15 bases between them. CDR3 amino acids: CSASPRTAGNSPLHF. The CDR3 DNA is TGCAGTGCTAGTCCGCGGACAGCGGGTAATTCACCCCTCCACTTT.

This chain joins TRBV27 and TRBJ1-1; the D is unclear. Germline CDR1 reads MNHEY; CDR2 reads SMNVEV (reference sequence). The CDR3 spans 12 residues. This CDR3 reads CASLSHGTEAFF. CDR3 in DNA: TGTGCAAGTTTATCTCATGGCACTGAAGCTTTCTTT.

This clonotype was seen more than once but under ten times. V and J are TRBV6-2 or TRBV6-3 and TRBJ2-1, with D possibly being TRBD1 (6 bases). The J call may be in error: the DNA end matches TRBJ2-7 better. CDR3 length: 15 amino acids. Germline V gene data show CDR1 as MNHEY and CDR2 as SVGEGT. CDR3 nucleotides: TGTGCCAGCAGTTACTTTTTGACAGGAAACAATGAGCAGTACTTC. It is translated as CASSYFLTGNNEQYF.

The V and J genes are TRBV12-3 or TRBV12-4 and TRBJ2-7, with D perhaps matching TRBD2 (6 bases). CDR3 length: 14 amino acids. Trimming removed 2 bases from V and 7 bases from J, with 15 bases in between. The CDR3 region is CASSLTGARWEQYF. The CDR3 nucleotides are TGTGCCAGCAGTTTAACGGGAGCTCGTTGGGAGCAGTACTTC.

Remarks on this clonotype: A read error is possible here, since a much larger clone lies one base away. The chain combines TRBV5-1 with TRBJ2-5, with 7 bases matching TRBD1. The tail of the sequence fits TRBJ2-7 better, so the J call may be wrong. CDR1 is SGHRS, CDR2 YFSETQ, per germline. This CDR3 has 14 residues. The CDR3 bases are TGCGCCAGCACCCGTGACAGGGTCGGAGGCGAGCAGTACTTC. It codes for CASTRDRVGGEQYF.

Of note for this clonotype: The CDR3 ends on some other residue instead of the conserved phenylalanine or tryptophan, so this is likely a read error. The genes are TRBV7-2 and TRBJ2-7; TRBD2 matches at 12 bases. Germline CDR1 is SGHTA and CDR2 is FQGNSA. Trimming removed 4 bases from V and 4 bases from J; junction bases left unmatched: 11. CDR3 size: 17 residues. The CDR3 DNA reads TGTGCCAGCAGCTCCCCCAGACTAGCGGGAGAACTATACGAGCAGTACTAC. Its translation: CASSSPRLAGELYEQYY.

V usage is TRBV10-3 and J usage is TRBJ1-2; the match to TRBD1 covers 9 bases. CDR3 size: 16 residues. The trim removed 6 bases at V and 2 bases at J, leaving 10 bases unmatched. Germline CDR1 ENHRY, CDR2 SYGVKD. CDR3 amino acids: CAISGPLQGANYGYTF. CDR3 DNA sequence: TGTGCCATCAGCGGACCCCTACAGGGGGCCAACTATGGCTACACCTTC.

The V gene is TRBV6-2 or TRBV6-3, the J gene TRBJ1-2; D remains unclear. The CDR3 has 15 amino acids. V was trimmed by 2 bases and J by 0 bases, leaving 10 bases between them. The germline V gene encodes CDR1 MNHEY and CDR2 SVGEGT. The CDR3 nucleotides are TGTGCCAGCAGTTACGTAGAGCGAGCTAACTATGGCTACACCTTC. It is translated as CASSYVERANYGYTF.